The clone carrying this T cell receptor (beta chain) occurred a few times. The data originate from a study of blood T cell repertoires in COVID-19. Study-wide background: Acute and convalescent COVID-19 samples came from the United States, Italy and Spain. PBMCs, B-cell-depleted T cells, or T cells provided the cDNA or gDNA that made up the material.

The V segment lost 2 bases and the J segment 8 bases; nucleotides outside the gene matches: 12. The germline V gene encodes CDR1 GTSNPN and CDR2 SVGIG (reference sequence). This CDR3 is built from 15 residues. The cohort comprised adults aged roughly 18 to 95 years residing in about two dozen US areas. Cohorts were assigned according to the clinical history that participants reported. Sequencing was performed with immunoSEQ multiplex PCR; in TCRdb, only in-frame clones are kept and a portion is missing. The sample shows a few hundred thousand clones, 75% to 90% of them seen only once. The source of this sequence is a man under 40 who had recovered from COVID-19. V is TRBV30 and J is TRBJ1-2; the match to TRBD1 covers 9 bases. Source material: PBMCs or T cells enriched from blood (not recorded which). The CDR3: CAWSTTGQGTRGYTF. CDR3 DNA sequence: TGTGCCTGGAGTACGACGGGACAGGGAACGCGGGGCTACACCTTC.